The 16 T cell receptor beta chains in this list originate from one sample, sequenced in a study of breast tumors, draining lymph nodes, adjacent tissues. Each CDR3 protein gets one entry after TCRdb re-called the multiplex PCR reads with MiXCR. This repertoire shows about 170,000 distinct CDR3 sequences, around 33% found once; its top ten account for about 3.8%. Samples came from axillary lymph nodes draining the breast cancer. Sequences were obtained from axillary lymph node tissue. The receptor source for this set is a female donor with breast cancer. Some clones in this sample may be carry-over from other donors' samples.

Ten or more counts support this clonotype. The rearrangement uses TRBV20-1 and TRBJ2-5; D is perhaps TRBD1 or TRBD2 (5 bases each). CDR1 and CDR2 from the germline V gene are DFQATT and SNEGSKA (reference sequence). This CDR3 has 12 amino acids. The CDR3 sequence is CSIPGPQETQYF. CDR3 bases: TGCAGCATACCGGGACCACAAGAGACCCAGTACTTC.

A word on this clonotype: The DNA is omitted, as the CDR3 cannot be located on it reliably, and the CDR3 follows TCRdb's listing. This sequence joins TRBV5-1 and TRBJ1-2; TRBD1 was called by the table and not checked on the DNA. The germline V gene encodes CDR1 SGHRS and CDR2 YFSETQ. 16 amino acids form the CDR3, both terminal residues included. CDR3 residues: CASSLGGTGGLYGCTF.

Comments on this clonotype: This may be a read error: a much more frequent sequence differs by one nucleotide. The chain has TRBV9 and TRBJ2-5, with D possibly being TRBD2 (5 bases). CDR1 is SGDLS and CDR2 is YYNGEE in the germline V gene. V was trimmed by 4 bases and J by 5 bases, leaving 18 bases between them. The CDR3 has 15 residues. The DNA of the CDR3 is TGTGCCAGCAGCCCGCGGGTCGGCCATAGGGAGACCCAGTACTTC. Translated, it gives CASSPRVGHRETQYF.

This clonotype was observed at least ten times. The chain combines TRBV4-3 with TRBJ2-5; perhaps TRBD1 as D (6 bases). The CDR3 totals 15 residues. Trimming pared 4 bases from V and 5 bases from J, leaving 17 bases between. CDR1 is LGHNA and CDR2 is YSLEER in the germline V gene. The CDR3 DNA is TGCGCCAGCAGCCCCGGGACATGGGTGATGGAGACCCAGTACTTC. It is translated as CASSPGTWVMETQYF.

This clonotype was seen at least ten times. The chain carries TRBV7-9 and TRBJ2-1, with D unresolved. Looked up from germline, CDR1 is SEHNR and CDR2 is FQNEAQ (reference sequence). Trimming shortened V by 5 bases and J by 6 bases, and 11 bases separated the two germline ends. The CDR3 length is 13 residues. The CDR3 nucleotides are TGTGCCAGCAGCCCGAATAAGGGCAATGAGCAGTTCTTC. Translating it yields CASSPNKGNEQFF.

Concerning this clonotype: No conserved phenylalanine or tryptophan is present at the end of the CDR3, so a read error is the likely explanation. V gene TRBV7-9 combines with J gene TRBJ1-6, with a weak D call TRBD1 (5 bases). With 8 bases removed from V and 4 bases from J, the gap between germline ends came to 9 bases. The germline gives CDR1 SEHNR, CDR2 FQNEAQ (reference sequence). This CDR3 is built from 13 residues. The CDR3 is CASAGGYNSPLHL. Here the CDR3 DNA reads TGTGCCAGCGCCGGGGGTTATAATTCACCCCTCCACCTG.

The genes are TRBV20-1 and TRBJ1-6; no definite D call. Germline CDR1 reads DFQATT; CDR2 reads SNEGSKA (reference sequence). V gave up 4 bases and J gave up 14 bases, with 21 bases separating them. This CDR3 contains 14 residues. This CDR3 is CSAKPANRRSSLHF. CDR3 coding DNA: TGCAGTGCTAAACCGGCAAACCGCAGGTCTTCCCTCCACTTT.

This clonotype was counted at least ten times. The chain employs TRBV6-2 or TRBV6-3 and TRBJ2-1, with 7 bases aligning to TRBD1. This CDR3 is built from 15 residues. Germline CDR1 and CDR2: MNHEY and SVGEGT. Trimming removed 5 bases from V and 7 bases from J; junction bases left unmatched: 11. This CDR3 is CASSTGTAPENEQFF. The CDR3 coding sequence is TGTGCCAGCAGTACCGGGACAGCCCCCGAGAATGAGCAGTTCTTC.

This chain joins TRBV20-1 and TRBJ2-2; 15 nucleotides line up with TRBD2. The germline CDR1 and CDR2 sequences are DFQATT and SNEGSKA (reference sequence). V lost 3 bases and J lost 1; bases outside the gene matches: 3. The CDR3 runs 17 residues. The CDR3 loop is CSARGTSGGLNTGELFF. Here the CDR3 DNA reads TGCAGTGCTAGGGGGACTAGCGGGGGGCTGAACACCGGGGAGCTGTTTTTT.

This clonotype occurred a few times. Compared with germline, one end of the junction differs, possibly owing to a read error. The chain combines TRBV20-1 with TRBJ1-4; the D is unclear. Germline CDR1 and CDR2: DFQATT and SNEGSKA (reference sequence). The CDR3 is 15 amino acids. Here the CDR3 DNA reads TGCAGCGCTAGAGATCTGGAGGACGGGAATGAAAGACTGTTTTTT. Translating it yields CSARDLEDGNERLFF.

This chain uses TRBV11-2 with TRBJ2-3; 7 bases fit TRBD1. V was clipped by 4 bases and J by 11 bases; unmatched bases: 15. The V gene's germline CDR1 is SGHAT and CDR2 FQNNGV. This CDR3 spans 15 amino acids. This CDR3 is CASSSLGTATYEQYF. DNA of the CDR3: TGTGCCAGCAGCTCTCTGGGGACAGCAACCTACGAGCAGTATTTT.

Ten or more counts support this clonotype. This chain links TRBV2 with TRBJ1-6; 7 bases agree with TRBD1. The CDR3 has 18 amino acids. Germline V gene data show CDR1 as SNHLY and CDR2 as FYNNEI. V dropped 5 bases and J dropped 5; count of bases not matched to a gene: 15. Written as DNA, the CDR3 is TGTGCCAGCAGTCGGACAGGCTCGGGAACGGCCAATAATTCACCCCTCCACTTT. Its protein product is CASSRTGSGTANNSPLHF.

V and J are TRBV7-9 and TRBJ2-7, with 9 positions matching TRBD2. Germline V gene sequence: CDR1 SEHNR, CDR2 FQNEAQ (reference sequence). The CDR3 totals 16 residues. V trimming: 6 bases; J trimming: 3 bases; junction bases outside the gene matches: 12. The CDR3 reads CASRSTSGGHHYEQYF. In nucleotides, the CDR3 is TGTGCCAGCAGATCGACTAGCGGTGGACACCACTACGAGCAGTACTTC.

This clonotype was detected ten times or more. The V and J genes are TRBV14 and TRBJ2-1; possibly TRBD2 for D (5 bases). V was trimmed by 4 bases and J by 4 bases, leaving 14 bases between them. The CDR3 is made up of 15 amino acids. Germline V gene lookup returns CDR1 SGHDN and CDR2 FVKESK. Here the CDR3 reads CASSPAAQRYNEQFF. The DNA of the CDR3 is TGTGCCAGCAGCCCAGCGGCCCAGAGGTACAATGAGCAGTTCTTC.

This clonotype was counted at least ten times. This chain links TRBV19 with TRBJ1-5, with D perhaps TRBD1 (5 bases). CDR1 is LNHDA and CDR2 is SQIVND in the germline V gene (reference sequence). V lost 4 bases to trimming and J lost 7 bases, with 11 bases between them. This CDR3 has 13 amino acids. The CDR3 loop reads CASSTGGSQPQHF. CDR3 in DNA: TGTGCCAGTAGTACCGGGGGGTCCCAGCCCCAGCATTTT. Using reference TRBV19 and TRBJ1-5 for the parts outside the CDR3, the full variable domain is DGGITQSPKYLFRKEGQNVTLSCEQNLNHDAMYWYRQDPGQGLRLIYYSQIVNDFQKGDIAEGYSVSREKKESFPLTVTSAQKNPTAFYLCASSTGGSQPQHFGDGTRLSIL.

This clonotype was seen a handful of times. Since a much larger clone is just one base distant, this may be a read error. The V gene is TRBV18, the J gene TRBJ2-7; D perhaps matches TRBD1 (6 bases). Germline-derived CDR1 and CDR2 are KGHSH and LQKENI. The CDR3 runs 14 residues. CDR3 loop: CASPPKQGLYEQYF. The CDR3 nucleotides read TGTGCCAGCCCACCCAAACAGGGCCTCTACGAGCAGTACTTC.